These T cell receptor beta chains were read from a single sample in a study of human T cells and chemical hapten exposure. TCRdb called the RACE reads again in MiXCR, with one record for every CDR3 protein. The table lists roughly 180,000 distinct CDR3 sequences, more than 12% of them singletons, with 1.5% to 2% in the top ten. The sequencing used whole blood, collected in connection with sensitization to the hapten diphenylcyclopropenone (DPC). These TCRs come from a woman between 25 and 40 years old with alopecia areata. Some clones in this sample may be carry-over from other donors' samples. Each CDR3 is given with its conserved first and last residue. Each record gives: clone size, J gene, D gene, V gene, CDR3 DNA, CDR3 protein. D genes are given only for firm matches. Size tells how often a clone was seen (once, few, many) or the class of an expanded clone, and some rows leave it out.

abundance: few; j_gene: TRBJ1-1; d_gene: -; v_gene: TRBV29-1; CDR3nt: TGCAGCGTTGATGATATTGACAGGCTTAACACTGAAGCTTTCTTT; CDR3aa: CSVDDIDRLNTEAFF
abundance: few; j_gene: TRBJ2-1; d_gene: TRBD2; v_gene: TRBV9; CDR3nt: TGTGCCAGCAGCGTAGCTTGGGGTCTAGCGGGAAGTGAGCAGTTCTTC; CDR3aa: CASSVAWGLAGSEQFF
abundance: few; j_gene: TRBJ2-7; d_gene: TRBD1; v_gene: TRBV28; CDR3nt: TGTGCCAGCAGCCAAGGGACAGCCTACTCCTACGAGCAGTACTTC; CDR3aa: CASSQGTAYSYEQYF
abundance: few; j_gene: TRBJ2-3; d_gene: TRBD2; v_gene: TRBV28; CDR3nt: TGTGCCAGTCCCCCTCCCCGGGGGGGGAAGGTAGATACGCAGTATTTT; CDR3aa: CASPPPRGGKVDTQYF
abundance: many; j_gene: TRBJ1-6; d_gene: TRBD1; v_gene: TRBV11-2; CDR3nt: TGTGCCAGCAGCCGGACAGGGGGCGGTTCACCCCTCCACTTT; CDR3aa: CASSRTGGGSPLHF
abundance: few; j_gene: TRBJ2-7; d_gene: TRBD1; v_gene: TRBV7-6; CDR3nt: TGTGCCAGCAGCTTAGATAGTGGAGGGGGACAGGGATTCGAGCAGTACTTC; CDR3aa: CASSLDSGGGQGFEQYF
abundance: few; j_gene: TRBJ2-3; d_gene: TRBD2; v_gene: TRBV6-5; CDR3nt: TGTGCCAGCAGTCACAAAAGCGGGAGGAGAGCAGATACGCAGTATTTT; CDR3aa: CASSHKSGRRADTQYF
abundance: -; j_gene: TRBJ1-1; d_gene: -; v_gene: TRBV11-2; CDR3nt: TGTGCCAGCAGCTTTCAGGGGATAAACACTGAAGCTTTCTTT; CDR3aa: CASSFQGINTEAFF
abundance: -; j_gene: TRBJ2-4; d_gene: TRBD2; v_gene: TRBV6-2/TRBV6-3; CDR3nt: TGTGCCAGCAGCTATGGGACTAGCGGAGCCAAAAACATTCAGTACTTC; CDR3aa: CASSYGTSGAKNIQYF
abundance: few; j_gene: TRBJ1-5; d_gene: TRBD1; v_gene: TRBV6-2/TRBV6-3; CDR3nt: TGTGCCGCCAATCGGGGCAGGGGGAGCAATCAGCCCCAGCATTTT; CDR3aa: CAANRGRGSNQPQHF
abundance: few; j_gene: TRBJ1-5; d_gene: -; v_gene: TRBV11-2; CDR3nt: TGTGCCAGCAGCTTAGATCACACGGACAATCAGCCCCAGCATTTT; CDR3aa: CASSLDHTDNQPQHF
abundance: -; j_gene: TRBJ2-1; d_gene: TRBD1; v_gene: TRBV7-2; CDR3nt: TGTGCCAGCAGCCCCTGGACAGGGCTTGAGCAGTTCTTC; CDR3aa: CASSPWTGLEQFF
abundance: -; j_gene: TRBJ2-6; d_gene: -; v_gene: TRBV4-3; CDR3nt: TGCGCCAGCAGCCAAGACAGGTACTCTGGGGCCAACGTCCTGACTTTC; CDR3aa: CASSQDRYSGANVLTF
abundance: -; j_gene: TRBJ2-1; d_gene: -; v_gene: TRBV18; CDR3nt: TGTGCCAGCTCCCGTAGCAAAAACAATGAGCAGTTCTTC; CDR3aa: CASSRSKNNEQFF
abundance: -; j_gene: TRBJ1-1; d_gene: -; v_gene: TRBV29-1; CDR3nt: TGCAGCGTTGAGGGGCACGGGGCCACTGAAGCTTTCTTT; CDR3aa: CSVEGHGATEAFF
abundance: -; j_gene: TRBJ1-1; d_gene: TRBD1; v_gene: TRBV5-1; CDR3nt: TGCGCCAGCAGCACCACAGGGGGCGGGAGCACTGAAGCTTTCTTT; CDR3aa: CASSTTGGGSTEAFF
abundance: few; j_gene: TRBJ2-7; d_gene: TRBD1; v_gene: TRBV6-6; CDR3nt: TGTGCCAGCAGTCTAGCCGGGACAGCACTTTACGAGCAGTACTTC; CDR3aa: CASSLAGTALYEQYF
abundance: -; j_gene: TRBJ2-3; d_gene: -; v_gene: TRBV7-9; CDR3nt: TGTGCCAGCAGCTATGGGACGGCGGCCACGCAGTATTTT; CDR3aa: CASSYGTAATQYF
abundance: few; j_gene: TRBJ2-7; d_gene: TRBD1; v_gene: TRBV29-1; CDR3nt: TGCAGCGTCGTACGGACAGGCCCATCCTTCCACGAGCAGTACTTC; CDR3aa: CSVVRTGPSFHEQYF
abundance: many; j_gene: TRBJ2-2; d_gene: TRBD2; v_gene: TRBV4-3; CDR3nt: TGCGCCAGCAGCCAGTCGACTAGCGGAACCACCGGGGAGCTGTTTTTT; CDR3aa: CASSQSTSGTTGELFF
abundance: -; j_gene: TRBJ1-2; d_gene: -; v_gene: TRBV7-2; CDR3nt: TGTGCCAGCAGCTTATCCCCCCGGCTTAGTGGCTACACCTTC; CDR3aa: CASSLSPRLSGYTF
abundance: few; j_gene: TRBJ2-3; d_gene: TRBD1; v_gene: TRBV5-4; CDR3nt: TGTGCCAGCAGCCCCCCCACAGGGGTCAGGGGCACAGATACGCAGTATTTT; CDR3aa: CASSPPTGVRGTDTQYF
abundance: few; j_gene: TRBJ1-1; d_gene: -; v_gene: TRBV12-3/TRBV12-4; CDR3nt: TGTGCCAGCAGTTCGGTAATCGCTGAAGCTTTCTTT; CDR3aa: CASSSVIAEAFF
abundance: -; j_gene: TRBJ2-1; d_gene: -; v_gene: TRBV5-1; CDR3nt: TGCGCCAGCAGCTCGAGTCTGGGCGAGCAGTTCTTC; CDR3aa: CASSSSLGEQFF
abundance: -; j_gene: TRBJ1-4; d_gene: TRBD1; v_gene: TRBV4-2; CDR3nt: TGTGCCAGCAGCGGACAGGGTAATGAAAAACTGTTTTTT; CDR3aa: CASSGQGNEKLFF
abundance: many; j_gene: TRBJ1-2; d_gene: -; v_gene: TRBV7-3; CDR3nt: TGTGCCAGCAGTCGGGGCACTTGGCGTGGCTACACCTTC; CDR3aa: CASSRGTWRGYTF
abundance: -; j_gene: TRBJ2-3; d_gene: -; v_gene: TRBV18; CDR3nt: TGTGCCAGCTCACCCCTGGGGCAGGGTGACGCAGATACGCAGTATTTT; CDR3aa: CASSPLGQGDADTQYF
abundance: many; j_gene: TRBJ1-5; d_gene: -; v_gene: TRBV6-2/TRBV6-3; CDR3nt: TGTGCCAGCAGTTTCACCACTCTTGGCAATCAGCCCCAGCATTTT; CDR3aa: CASSFTTLGNQPQHF
abundance: few; j_gene: TRBJ2-2; d_gene: TRBD2; v_gene: TRBV20-1; CDR3nt: TGCAGTGCAAGACTAGCGGGAGGGCCCCACACCGGGGAGCTGTTTTTT; CDR3aa: CSARLAGGPHTGELFF
abundance: -; j_gene: TRBJ1-3; d_gene: TRBD1; v_gene: TRBV4-1; CDR3nt: TGCGCCAGCAGCCAAGATGGCCCGCCGGACAGGAGCTCTGGAAACACCATATATTTT; CDR3aa: CASSQDGPPDRSSGNTIYF
abundance: once; j_gene: TRBJ1-1; d_gene: TRBD1; v_gene: TRBV4-1; CDR3nt: TGCGCCAGCAGCCAAGCTCCCCAGGGGGCGAACACTGAAGCTTTCTTT; CDR3aa: CASSQAPQGANTEAFF
abundance: -; j_gene: TRBJ1-5; d_gene: TRBD1; v_gene: TRBV28; CDR3nt: TGTGCCAGCAGTTGGACAGGGGTGAGGCAGCCCCAGCATTTT; CDR3aa: CASSWTGVRQPQHF
abundance: few; j_gene: TRBJ1-1; d_gene: -; v_gene: TRBV9; CDR3nt: TGTGCCAGCAGCGTAGGTGGTGGAATTGAAGCTTTCTTT; CDR3aa: CASSVGGGIEAFF
abundance: few; j_gene: TRBJ2-7; d_gene: TRBD1; v_gene: TRBV9; CDR3nt: TGTGCCAGCAGCCCGGTCGGGACAGGGAACGAGCAGTACTTC; CDR3aa: CASSPVGTGNEQYF
abundance: -; j_gene: TRBJ2-1; d_gene: -; v_gene: TRBV3-1; CDR3nt: TGTGCCAGCAGCCAAGCCGAACATACGAATGAGCAGTTCTTC; CDR3aa: CASSQAEHTNEQFF
abundance: -; j_gene: TRBJ2-2; d_gene: TRBD1; v_gene: TRBV2; CDR3nt: TGTGCCAGCAAGCTCGGGACAGAAGGAACCGGGGAGCTGTTTTTT; CDR3aa: CASKLGTEGTGELFF
abundance: -; j_gene: TRBJ1-2; d_gene: -; v_gene: TRBV29-1; CDR3nt: TGCAGCGTTGGCGAACGATATAGGGACAACTATGGCTACACCTTC; CDR3aa: CSVGERYRDNYGYTF
abundance: many; j_gene: TRBJ2-1; d_gene: TRBD2; v_gene: TRBV4-2; CDR3nt: TGTGCCAGCAGGGTGACTAGCGGGGGAACTAATGAGCAGTTCTTC; CDR3aa: CASRVTSGGTNEQFF
abundance: -; j_gene: TRBJ1-1; d_gene: -; v_gene: TRBV29-1; CDR3nt: TGCAGCGTCTTCGAACCTACAAGGAATCTCGAAGCTTTCTTT; CDR3aa: CSVFEPTRNLEAFF
abundance: few; j_gene: TRBJ1-1; d_gene: -; v_gene: TRBV28; CDR3nt: TGTGCCAGCAGTTTAAAAAGGGGTGCTTTCTTT; CDR3aa: CASSLKRGAFF
abundance: few; j_gene: TRBJ1-3; d_gene: -; v_gene: TRBV18; CDR3nt: TGTGCCAGCTCACCAGAAACCGTTACTGGAAACACCATATATTTT; CDR3aa: CASSPETVTGNTIYF
abundance: -; j_gene: TRBJ2-6; d_gene: -; v_gene: TRBV9; CDR3nt: TGTGCCAGCAGCGTTAGCTCTGGGGCCAACGTCCTGACTTTC; CDR3aa: CASSVSSGANVLTF
abundance: -; j_gene: TRBJ2-1; d_gene: TRBD1; v_gene: TRBV6-2/TRBV6-3; CDR3nt: TGTGCCAGCAGTTACCCCGGGACAGCGAATGAGCAGTTCTTC; CDR3aa: CASSYPGTANEQFF
abundance: -; j_gene: TRBJ2-3; d_gene: TRBD2; v_gene: TRBV5-4; CDR3nt: TGTGCCAGCAGTCCGGGACTAGCGGGGGGAGCGCAGTATTTT; CDR3aa: CASSPGLAGGAQYF
abundance: -; j_gene: TRBJ2-5; d_gene: TRBD2; v_gene: TRBV9; CDR3nt: TGTGCCAGCAGCGTAGGCCTAGCGGACGAGACCCAGTACTTC; CDR3aa: CASSVGLADETQYF
abundance: few; j_gene: TRBJ2-1; d_gene: TRBD2; v_gene: TRBV28; CDR3nt: TGTGCCAGCAGTTTGCCCGGGACTAGCGGCAATGAGCAGTTCTTC; CDR3aa: CASSLPGTSGNEQFF